This record covers a single T cell receptor beta chain. Antigen unknown. Mouse names are used for the genes. The missing CDR3 end, 1 residue past where the read stops, is filled in from the germline J gene. The data were obtained in a study of tissue T cells after allogeneic stem cell transplantation. Overall study findings and caveats: TCR repertoires tracked anatomic similarity, regardless of disease or transplant status. Shared clones across patients were few; motif clustering revealed tissue-specific shared signatures. Only a limited share of tissue TCRs appeared in blood or spleen.

Measured with immunoSEQ multiplex PCR; TCRdb has only the in-frame clones, and not every one. The sample consists of some 6,000 clones, around 48% of them appearing once. The time point: mouse harvest day 7 after allogeneic transplant. Mouse grafts combined 10^7 T-cell-depleted bone marrow cells with 10^6 splenic CD5+ T cells. B6 (H2b) cells into BALB/c (H2d) mice; tissues taken at day 7 or 14. This CDR3 spans 13 amino acids. Germline V gives CDR1 GFQATS, CDR2 STVNSAI. The V and J ends lost 3 bases and 0 bases respectively, with 5 bases between them. The clonotype comes from a female BALB/c mouse given C57BL/6 T cells with graft-versus-host disease after an allogeneic hematopoietic cell transplant. The chain combines TRBV20 with TRBJ1-4; D remains ambiguous. Sequencing used gut tissue. The sequenced CDR3 bases are TGTGGTGCTAGACAGATTTCCAACGAAAGATTATTT. Its translation is CGARQISNERLF. The full CDR3 is CGARQISNERLFF. The whole variable domain, filled in from reference TRBV20 and TRBJ1-4, reads GALVYQYPRRTICKSGTSMRMECQAVGFQATSVAWYRQSPQKTFELIALSTVNSAIKYEQNFTQEKFPISHPNLSFSSMTVLNAYLEDRGLYLCGARQISNERLFFGHGTKLSVL.